This TCR beta chain was captured in a study of CD8+CD57+ T cells in acquired aplastic anemia. TCR beta VDJ and CDR3 profiles were obtained from a genomic DNA template. TCRdb re-called the reads with MiXCR, one entry per CDR3 protein. This table holds 150,000 to 200,000 distinct CDR3 sequences, less than 60% found once. The CDR3 totals 14 residues. Germline V gives CDR1 SGHRS, CDR2 YFSETQ. Trimming shortened V by 4 bases and J by 5 bases, and 15 bases separated the two germline ends. Sequencing involved patients with CD8+CD57+ cell expansion previously shown by flow cytometry. Each patient gave a blood sample that was collected before any therapy had been received. Findings of the study overall: The number of CD8+ CDR3 sequences shared by patients and controls was roughly 30.

At least ten counts were recorded for this clonotype. What it binds is unknown. This clonotype was sampled from a human donor with aplastic anemia. What was sequenced was sorted CD4+, CD8+, or CD8+CD57+ T cells (not recorded which) from PBMCs. This chain connects TRBV5-1 to TRBJ1-2; no reliable D call. CDR3 sequence: CASSHDVGSYGYTF. As DNA, the CDR3 is TGCGCCAGCAGCCACGACGTGGGAAGTTATGGCTACACCTTC. Drawing the rest from reference TRBV5-1 and TRBJ1-2, the complete variable domain is KAGVTQTPRYLIKTRGQQVTLSCSPISGHRSVSWYQQTPGQGLQFLFEYFSETQRNKGNFPGRFSGRQFSNSRSEMNVSTLELGDSALYLCASSHDVGSYGYTFGSGTRLTVV.